Listed here are 2 T cell receptor beta chains from one sample, sequenced in a study of cytomegalovirus exposure and HLA in healthy donors. Libraries were prepared by immunoSEQ multiplex PCR; TCRdb keeps only in-frame clonotypes and omits some of them. The sample has approximately 170,000 clones; roughly 85% are singletons. Material for sequencing was PBMCs. Source of these receptors: a man younger than 35 in good health and CMV-seropositive.

This clone was recorded a few times. This specimen includes other DNA sequences encoding the same CDR3. The gene calls are TRBV6-5 and TRBJ2-5; TRBD1 agrees at 10 bases. From germline, CDR1 is MNHEY and CDR2 SVGAGI. This CDR3 has 15 amino acids. J lost 1 base, V lost 2 bases, and 1 base had no gene match. The CDR3 is CASSYGTGVQETQYF. For the CDR3, the DNA is TGTGCCAGCAGTTACGGGACAGGGGTCCAAGAGACCCAGTACTTC.

V gene TRBV7-2 combines with J gene TRBJ2-1; no clear D gene. Trimming left V 0 bases short and J 10 bases short, with 7 bases between. Per the germline V gene, CDR1 is SGHTA and CDR2 is FQGNSA. The CDR3 runs 12 residues. CDR3 DNA: TGTGCCAGCAGCTTAGCTAACTGGGAGCAGTTCTTC. The encoded protein is CASSLANWEQFF.